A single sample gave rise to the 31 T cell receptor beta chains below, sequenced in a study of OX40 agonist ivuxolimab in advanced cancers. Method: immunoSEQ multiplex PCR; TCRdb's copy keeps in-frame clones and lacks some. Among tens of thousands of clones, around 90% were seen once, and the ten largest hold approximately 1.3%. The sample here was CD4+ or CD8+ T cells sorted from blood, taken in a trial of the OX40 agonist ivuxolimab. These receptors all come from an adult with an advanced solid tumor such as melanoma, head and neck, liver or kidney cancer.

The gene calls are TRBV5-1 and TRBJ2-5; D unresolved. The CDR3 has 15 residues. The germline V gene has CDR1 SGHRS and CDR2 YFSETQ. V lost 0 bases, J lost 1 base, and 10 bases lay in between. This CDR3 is CASSLGPGTQETQYF. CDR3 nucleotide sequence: TGCGCCAGCAGCTTGGGTCCGGGCACCCAAGAGACCCAGTACTTC.

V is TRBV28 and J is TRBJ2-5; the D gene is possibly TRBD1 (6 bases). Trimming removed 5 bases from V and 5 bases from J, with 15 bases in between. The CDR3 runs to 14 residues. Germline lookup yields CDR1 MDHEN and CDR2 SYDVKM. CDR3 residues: CASSTDQGLETQYF. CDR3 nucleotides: TGTGCCAGCAGTACCGACCAGGGGTTGGAGACCCAGTACTTC.

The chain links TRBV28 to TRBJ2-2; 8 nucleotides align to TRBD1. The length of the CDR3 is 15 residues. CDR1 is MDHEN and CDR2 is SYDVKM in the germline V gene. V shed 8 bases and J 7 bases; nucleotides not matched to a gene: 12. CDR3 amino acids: CASAPYRGAGGELFF. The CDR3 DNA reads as TGTGCCAGCGCTCCTTACAGGGGGGCCGGCGGGGAGCTGTTTTTT. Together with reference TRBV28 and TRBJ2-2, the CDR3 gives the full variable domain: DVKVTQSSRYLVKRTGEKVFLECVQDMDHENMFWYRQDPGLGLRLIYFSYDVKMKEKGDIPEGYSVSREKKERFSLILESASTNQTSMYLCASAPYRGAGGELFFGEGSRLTVL.

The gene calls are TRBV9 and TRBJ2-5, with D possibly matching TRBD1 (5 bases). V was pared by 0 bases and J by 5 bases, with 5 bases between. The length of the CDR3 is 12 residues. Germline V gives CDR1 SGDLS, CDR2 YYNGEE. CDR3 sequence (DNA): TGTGCCAGCAGCGTAGAGGGGGAGACCCAGTACTTC. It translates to CASSVEGETQYF.

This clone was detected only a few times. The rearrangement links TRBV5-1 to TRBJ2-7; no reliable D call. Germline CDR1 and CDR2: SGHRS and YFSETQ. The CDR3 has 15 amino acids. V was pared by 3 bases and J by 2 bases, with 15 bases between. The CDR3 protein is CASSSSVSYPYEQYF. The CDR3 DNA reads TGCGCCAGCAGCTCGAGTGTCAGCTATCCCTACGAGCAGTACTTC.

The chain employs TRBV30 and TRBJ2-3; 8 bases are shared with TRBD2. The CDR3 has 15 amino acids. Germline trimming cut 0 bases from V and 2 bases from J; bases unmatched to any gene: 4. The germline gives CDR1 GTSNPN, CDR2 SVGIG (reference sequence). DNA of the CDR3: TGTGCCTGGAGTGTAGGTAGCGGGAACACAGATACGCAGTATTTT. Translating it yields CAWSVGSGNTDTQYF.

The CDR3 DNA sequence: TGCGCCAGCAGCCAAGATCCTGGACAGAGAAATCAGCCCCAGCATTTT. This encodes CASSQDPGQRNQPQHF. The chain has TRBV4-1 and TRBJ1-5; perhaps TRBD1 as D (6 bases). The germline gives CDR1 MGHRA, CDR2 YSYEKL. V lost 0 bases and J 4 bases, leaving 13 bases between the germline ends. The CDR3 runs 16 residues.

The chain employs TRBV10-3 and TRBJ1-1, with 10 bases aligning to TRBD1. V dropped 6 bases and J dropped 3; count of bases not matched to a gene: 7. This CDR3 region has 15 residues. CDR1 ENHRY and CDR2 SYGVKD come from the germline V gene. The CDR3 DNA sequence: TGTGCCATCAGGGCAACCGGGACAGGGGACACTGAAGCTTTCTTT. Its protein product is CAIRATGTGDTEAFF.

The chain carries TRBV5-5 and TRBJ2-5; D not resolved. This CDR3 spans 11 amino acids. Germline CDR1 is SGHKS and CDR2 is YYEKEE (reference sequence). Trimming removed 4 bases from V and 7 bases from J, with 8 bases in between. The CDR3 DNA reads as TGTGCCAGCAGCCGTGAAGGGACCCAGTACTTC. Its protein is CASSREGTQYF.

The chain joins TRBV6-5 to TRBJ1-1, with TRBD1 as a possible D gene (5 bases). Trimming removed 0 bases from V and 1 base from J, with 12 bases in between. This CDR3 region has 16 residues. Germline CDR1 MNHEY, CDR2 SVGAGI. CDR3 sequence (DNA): TGTGCCAGCAGTTACTCAACCTTAGACAGGAACACTGAAGCTTTCTTT. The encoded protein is CASSYSTLDRNTEAFF.

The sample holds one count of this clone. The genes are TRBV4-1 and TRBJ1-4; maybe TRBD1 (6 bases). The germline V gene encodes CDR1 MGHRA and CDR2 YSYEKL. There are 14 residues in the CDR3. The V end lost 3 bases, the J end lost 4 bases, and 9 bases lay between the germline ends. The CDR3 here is CASSQGANNEKLFF. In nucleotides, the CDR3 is TGCGCCAGCAGCCAGGGGGCAAATAATGAAAAACTGTTTTTT.

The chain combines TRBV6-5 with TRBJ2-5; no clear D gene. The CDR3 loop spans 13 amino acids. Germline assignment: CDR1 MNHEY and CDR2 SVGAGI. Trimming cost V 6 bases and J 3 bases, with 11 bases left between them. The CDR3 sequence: CASRTTGKETQYF. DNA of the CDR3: TGTGCCAGCAGAACGACTGGGAAAGAGACCCAGTACTTC.

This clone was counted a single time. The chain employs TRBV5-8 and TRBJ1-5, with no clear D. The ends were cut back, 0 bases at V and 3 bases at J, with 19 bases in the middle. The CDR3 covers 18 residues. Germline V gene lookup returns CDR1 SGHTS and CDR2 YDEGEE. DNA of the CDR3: TGTGCCAGCAGCTTGGGCCCCGGGTTTACGTCCCCCAATCAGCCCCAGCATTTT. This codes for CASSLGPGFTSPNQPQHF.

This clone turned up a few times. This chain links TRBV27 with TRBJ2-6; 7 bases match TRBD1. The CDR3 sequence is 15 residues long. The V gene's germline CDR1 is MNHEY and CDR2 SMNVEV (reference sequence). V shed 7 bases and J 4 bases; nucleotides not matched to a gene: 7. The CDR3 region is CASTRGSKGANVLTF. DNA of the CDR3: TGTGCCAGCACCAGGGGGTCTAAGGGGGCCAACGTCCTGACTTTC.

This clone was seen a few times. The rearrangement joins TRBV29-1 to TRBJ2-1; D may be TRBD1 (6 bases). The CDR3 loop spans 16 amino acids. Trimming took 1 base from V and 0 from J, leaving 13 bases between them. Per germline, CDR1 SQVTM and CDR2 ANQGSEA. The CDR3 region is CSVEGEGGLSYNEQFF. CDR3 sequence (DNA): TGCAGCGTTGAAGGGGAAGGGGGTCTCTCCTACAATGAGCAGTTCTTC.

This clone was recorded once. The CDR3 reads CASSKTEESEKLFF. As DNA, the CDR3 is TGTGCCAGCAGTAAGACAGAGGAGTCCGAAAAACTGTTTTTT. The chain recombines TRBV2 with TRBJ1-4; D may be TRBD1 (5 bases). This CDR3 is built from 14 residues. Germline CDR1 and CDR2: SNHLY and FYNNEI. V lost 5 bases and J lost 8, with 15 bases in between.

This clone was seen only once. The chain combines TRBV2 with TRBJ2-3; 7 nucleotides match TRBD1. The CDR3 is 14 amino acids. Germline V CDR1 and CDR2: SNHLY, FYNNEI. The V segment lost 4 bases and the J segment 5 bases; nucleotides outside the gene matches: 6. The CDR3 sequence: CASSALTGRDTQYF. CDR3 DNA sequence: TGTGCCAGCAGTGCCCTGACAGGGAGAGATACGCAGTATTTT.

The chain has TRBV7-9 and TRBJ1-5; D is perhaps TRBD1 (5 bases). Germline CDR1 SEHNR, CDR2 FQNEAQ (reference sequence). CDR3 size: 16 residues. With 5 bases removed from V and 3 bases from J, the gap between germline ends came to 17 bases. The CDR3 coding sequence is TGTGCCAGCAGCCCTGGGCTGGGGGGGTTCAATCAGCCCCAGCATTTT. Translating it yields CASSPGLGGFNQPQHF.

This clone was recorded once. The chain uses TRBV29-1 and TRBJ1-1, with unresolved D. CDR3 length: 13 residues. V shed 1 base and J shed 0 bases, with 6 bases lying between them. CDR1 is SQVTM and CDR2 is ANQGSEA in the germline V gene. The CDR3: CSVEVRVNTEAFF. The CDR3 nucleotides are TGCAGCGTTGAAGTCAGAGTGAACACTGAAGCTTTCTTT. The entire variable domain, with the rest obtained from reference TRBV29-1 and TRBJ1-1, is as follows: SAVISQKPSRDICQRGTSLTIQCQVDSQVTMMFWYRQQPGQSLTLIATANQGSEATYESGFVIDKFPISRPNLTFSTLTVSNMSPEDSSIYLCSVEVRVNTEAFFGQGTRLTVV.

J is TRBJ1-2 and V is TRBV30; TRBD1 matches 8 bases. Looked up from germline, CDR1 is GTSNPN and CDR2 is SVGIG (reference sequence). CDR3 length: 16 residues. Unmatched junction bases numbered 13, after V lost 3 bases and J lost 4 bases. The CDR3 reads CAWSAKTGALGYGYTF. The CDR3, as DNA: TGTGCCTGGAGCGCTAAGACAGGGGCTCTCGGCTATGGCTACACCTTC.

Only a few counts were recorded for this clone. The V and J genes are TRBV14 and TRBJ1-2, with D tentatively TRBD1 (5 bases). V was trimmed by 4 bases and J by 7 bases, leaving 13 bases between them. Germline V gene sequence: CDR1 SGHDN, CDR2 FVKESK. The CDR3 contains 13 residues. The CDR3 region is CASSPGRGVGYTF. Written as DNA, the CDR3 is TGTGCCAGCAGCCCCGGGAGGGGAGTTGGCTACACCTTC.

CDR3 loop: CSVADTNQPQHF. The CDR3 region has the DNA TGCAGCGTTGCGGACACTAATCAGCCCCAGCATTTT. The V call is TRBV29-1, the J call TRBJ1-5, with D tentatively TRBD1 (5 bases). CDR3 length: 12 residues. Germline values: CDR1 SQVTM, CDR2 ANQGSEA. The ends were cut back, 4 bases at V and 4 bases at J, with 8 bases in the middle.

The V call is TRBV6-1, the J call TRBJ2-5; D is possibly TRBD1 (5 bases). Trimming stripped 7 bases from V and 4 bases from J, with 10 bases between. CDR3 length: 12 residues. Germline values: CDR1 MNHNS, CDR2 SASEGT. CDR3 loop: CASTDGAETQYF. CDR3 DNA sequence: TGTGCCAGCACCGATGGGGCAGAGACCCAGTACTTC.

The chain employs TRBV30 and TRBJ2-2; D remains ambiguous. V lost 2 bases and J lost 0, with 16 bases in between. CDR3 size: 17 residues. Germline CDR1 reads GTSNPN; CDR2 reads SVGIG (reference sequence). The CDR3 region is CAWSFNEVDPNTGELFF. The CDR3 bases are TGTGCCTGGAGTTTTAATGAGGTGGACCCGAACACCGGGGAGCTGTTTTTT.

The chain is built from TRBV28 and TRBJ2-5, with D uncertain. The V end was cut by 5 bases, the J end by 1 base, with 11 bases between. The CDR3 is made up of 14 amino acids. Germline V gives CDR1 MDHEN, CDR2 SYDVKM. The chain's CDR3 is CASSISTGQETQYF. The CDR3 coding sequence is TGTGCCAGCAGTATATCGACTGGCCAAGAGACCCAGTACTTC.

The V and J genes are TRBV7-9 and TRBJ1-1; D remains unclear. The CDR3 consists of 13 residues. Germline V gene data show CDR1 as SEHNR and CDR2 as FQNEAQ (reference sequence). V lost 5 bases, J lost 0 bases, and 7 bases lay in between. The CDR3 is CASSTDVNTEAFF. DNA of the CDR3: TGTGCCAGCAGCACGGACGTGAACACTGAAGCTTTCTTT.

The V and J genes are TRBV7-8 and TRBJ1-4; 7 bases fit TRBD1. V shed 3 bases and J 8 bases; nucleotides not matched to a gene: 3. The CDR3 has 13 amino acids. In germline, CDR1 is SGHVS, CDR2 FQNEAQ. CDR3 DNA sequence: TGTGCCAGCAGCTTTGGACAGGCCGAAAAACTGTTTTTT. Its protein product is CASSFGQAEKLFF.

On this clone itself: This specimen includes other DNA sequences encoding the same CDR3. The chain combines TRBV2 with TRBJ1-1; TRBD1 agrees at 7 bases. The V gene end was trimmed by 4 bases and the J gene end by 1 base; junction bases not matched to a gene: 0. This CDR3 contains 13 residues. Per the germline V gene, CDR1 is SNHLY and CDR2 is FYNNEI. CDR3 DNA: TGTGCCAGCAGTGGACAGGGGAACACTGAAGCTTTCTTT. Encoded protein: CASSGQGNTEAFF.

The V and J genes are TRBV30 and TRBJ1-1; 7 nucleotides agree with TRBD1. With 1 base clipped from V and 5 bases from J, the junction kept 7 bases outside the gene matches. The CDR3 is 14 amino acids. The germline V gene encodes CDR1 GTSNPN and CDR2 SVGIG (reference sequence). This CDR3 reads CAWSETGVRTEAFF. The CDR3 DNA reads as TGTGCCTGGAGTGAAACAGGGGTGAGGACTGAAGCTTTCTTT.

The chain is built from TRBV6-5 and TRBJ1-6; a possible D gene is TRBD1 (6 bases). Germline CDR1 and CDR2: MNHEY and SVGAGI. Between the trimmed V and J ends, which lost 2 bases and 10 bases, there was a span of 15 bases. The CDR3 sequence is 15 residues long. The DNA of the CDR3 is TGTGCCAGCAGTTACGGACAGACGAGCAACTCACCCCTCCACTTT. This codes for CASSYGQTSNSPLHF.

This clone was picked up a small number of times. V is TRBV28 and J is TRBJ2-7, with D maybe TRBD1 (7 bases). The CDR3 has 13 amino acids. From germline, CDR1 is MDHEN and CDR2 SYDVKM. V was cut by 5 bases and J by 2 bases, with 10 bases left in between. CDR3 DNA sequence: TGTGCCAGCAGTGCGGGACAGACCTACGAGCAGTACTTC. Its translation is CASSAGQTYEQYF. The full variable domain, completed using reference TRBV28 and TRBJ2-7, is DVKVTQSSRYLVKRTGEKVFLECVQDMDHENMFWYRQDPGLGLRLIYFSYDVKMKEKGDIPEGYSVSREKKERFSLILESASTNQTSMYLCASSAGQTYEQYFGPGTRLTVT.